One T cell receptor (beta chain) is described in this entry. Its antigen is still unknown. The PCR contained 60 Vbeta and 13 Jbeta primers. TCRdb's table, derived via immunoSEQ multiplex PCR, lists solely in-frame clones and lacks some. Found here are tens of thousands of clones, less than 75% of them singletons; the top ten hold 25%. This sample was included in a study of cytomegalovirus exposure and HLA in healthy donors. Study-wide results and limits: As confirmed in vitro, a few CMV-associated chains were specific for CMV antigens. When presence/absence was analysed, sequencing depth was taken to be roughly uniform across donors. Upon later analysis, HLA-associated TCR beta chains proved more clonally expanded than other, equally common chains.

Per the germline V gene, CDR1 is MDHEN and CDR2 is SYDVKM. Trimming pared 3 bases from V and 6 bases from J, leaving 9 bases between. CDR3 length equals 13 residues. Sequenced material: PBMCs. This TCR was recovered from a man in his fifties or sixties in good health and CMV-seropositive. This chain joins TRBV28 and TRBJ1-5; possible D gene TRBD1, 6 bases. The CDR3 nucleotides are TGTGCCAGCAGTTTTTCAGGGGTTCAGCCCCAGCATTTT. Translated, it gives CASSFSGVQPQHF.